These T cell receptor beta chains were read from a single sample in a study of blood T cell repertoires in COVID-19. Assay: immunoSEQ multiplex PCR; the TCRdb copy retains only in-frame clones and omits some. The sample gives nearly 400,000 clones, around 92% of which show up once; 1.5% to 2% is in the top ten. Sequencing was done on a sample of PBMCs or T cells enriched from blood (not recorded which). Receptors originate from a woman in her 30s who had recovered from COVID-19. Both conserved end residues are part of each CDR3. The size of a clone is reported for some rows only, either as once, few or many, or as a class for expanded clones.

clone size | J gene | V gene | CDR3 protein
- | TRBJ1-6 | TRBV5-6 | CASSLVGGDSPLHF
- | TRBJ1-2 | TRBV28 | CASSIQGQPGYTF
few | TRBJ2-5 | TRBV4-1 | CASSPLQGTETQYF
- | TRBJ1-1 | TRBV5-1 | CASSLNRGWTEAFF
- | TRBJ1-6 | TRBV11-1 | CASSLGTGSPLHF
- | TRBJ2-1 | TRBV9 | CASSVAPRNNEQFF
- | TRBJ2-1 | TRBV9 | CASSVSGRSYNEQFF
- | TRBJ1-2 | TRBV9 | CASSSGTGNGYTF
- | TRBJ2-5 | TRBV9 | CASSVGGGQETQYF
few | TRBJ1-2 | TRBV2 | CASRPRQGFNYGYTF
- | TRBJ2-3 | TRBV11-2 | CASSLGTGETDTQYF
- | TRBJ1-6 | TRBV28 | CASSLWVLSGNSPLHF
- | TRBJ1-3 | TRBV19 | CATTAGAFERTNTIYF
- | TRBJ1-1 | TRBV18 | CASSPPNTRHTEAFF
- | TRBJ2-7 | TRBV2 | CASSAGQGDEQYF
once | TRBJ2-7 | TRBV11-3 | CASSLKSSYEQYF
- | TRBJ1-5 | TRBV28 | CAISQGPPNQPQHF
- | TRBJ1-2 | TRBV30 | CAWMTVTGGGYTF